This entry lists 15 T cell receptor beta chains sequenced from one sample in a study of spatial heterogeneity in lung cancer. Time point reported: sample taken at primary tumor resection. No cells were sorted before sequencing. The whole RNA sequenced was extracted from tumor, nontumor lung or frozen PBMC. MiXCR was run by TCRdb on the 5' RACE reads, yielding one entry per CDR3 protein. This sample has tens of thousands of distinct CDR3 sequences, with roughly 8% found just once. The source material was PBMCs, sampled at surgery. These receptors originate from a male donor with early-stage non-small cell lung cancer.

This clonotype was found many times. This chain joins TRBV10-3 and TRBJ2-7, with TRBD1 matching over 7 bases. The V and J ends lost 2 bases and 4 bases, in that order; junction bases with no gene match: 5. CDR1 and CDR2 from the germline V gene are ENHRY and SYGVKD. The CDR3 covers 14 residues. In DNA form, the CDR3 reads TGTGCCATCAGTGAGACAGGGGAGCCATACGAGCAGTACTTC. Translated: CAISETGEPYEQYF.

The genes are TRBV4-1 and TRBJ1-3; D is unresolved. The CDR3 sequence is 18 residues long. Trimming took off 4 bases at V and 4 bases at J, with 23 bases between the two ends. Germline loops: CDR1 MGHRA, CDR2 YSYEKL. CDR3: CASSPDWHPLRRGNTIYF. In nucleotides, the CDR3 is TGCGCCAGCAGCCCTGACTGGCACCCTTTAAGGAGAGGAAACACCATATATTTT.

The CDR3 is CASSPPGQETQYF. The CDR3 DNA follows: TGTGCCAGCTCACCACCTGGGCAAGAGACCCAGTACTTC. The chain carries TRBV18 and TRBJ2-5, with D unresolved. Germline lookup yields CDR1 KGHSH and CDR2 LQKENI. The CDR3 consists of 13 residues. V lost 0 bases and J 2 bases, leaving 4 bases between the germline ends.

The chain employs TRBV30 and TRBJ1-1; D is unresolved. V shed 0 bases and J shed 10 bases, with 9 bases lying between them. Germline lookup yields CDR1 GTSNPN and CDR2 SVGIG (reference sequence). The CDR3 covers 11 residues. The CDR3 region is CAWSVRGGAFF. CDR3 nucleotide sequence: TGTGCCTGGAGTGTACGCGGTGGAGCTTTCTTT.

This clonotype appeared many times. The genes are TRBV4-3 and TRBJ1-1; D may be TRBD1 (5 bases). CDR1 and CDR2 (germline): LGHNA, YSLEER. The CDR3 extends over 16 amino acids. V was cut by 0 bases and J by 0 bases, with 11 bases left in between. The CDR3 DNA reads TGCGCCAGCAGCCAAGACGGTGGGGGGTTGAACACTGAAGCTTTCTTT. Amino acids: CASSQDGGGLNTEAFF.

The sample holds many counts of this clonotype. The chain is built from TRBV4-1 and TRBJ2-5, with 8 bases fitting TRBD2. After removal of 1 base from V and 5 bases from J, the junction contained 3 bases not matched to a gene. The germline CDR1 and CDR2 sequences are MGHRA and YSYEKL. The CDR3 runs to 14 residues. The CDR3 protein is CASSQAGGPETQYF. Written as DNA, the CDR3 is TGCGCCAGCAGCCAAGCGGGAGGGCCGGAGACCCAGTACTTC.

This clonotype occurred many times. This chain uses TRBV12-3 or TRBV12-4 with TRBJ1-1; perhaps TRBD1 as D (6 bases). The CDR3 has 14 residues. V was shortened by 6 bases and J by 5 bases, with 16 bases between the two germline ends. The CDR3 region has the DNA TGTGCCAGCAGAACGCGTACAGGGAAGACTGAAGCTTTCTTT. It is translated as CASRTRTGKTEAFF.

This clonotype has at least ten counts. V is TRBV19 and J is TRBJ2-3; D perhaps matches TRBD2 (5 bases). CDR3 length: 12 residues. Trimming removed 5 bases from V and 5 bases from J, with 8 bases in between. Germline assignment: CDR1 LNHDA and CDR2 SQIVND (reference sequence). The CDR3 DNA follows: TGTGCCAGTAGTGAGGGTGGAGATACGCAGTATTTT. Its protein product is CASSEGGDTQYF.

This clonotype was seen repeatedly, ten times or more. The V and J genes are TRBV5-1 and TRBJ1-6; D unresolved. Germline CDR1 and CDR2: SGHRS and YFSETQ. This CDR3 comprises 15 residues. The germline V and J ends were trimmed by 3 bases and 7 bases, with 14 bases remaining between them. CDR3 DNA sequence: TGCGCCAGCAGCTCCTCTCCGGGTGAGAATTCACCCCTCCACTTT. Protein: CASSSSPGENSPLHF.

This clonotype was seen at least ten times. The rearrangement uses TRBV15 and TRBJ2-7, with 12 bases aligning to TRBD1. Germline loops: CDR1 LNHNV, CDR2 YYDKDF (reference sequence). J was trimmed by 4 bases and V by 3 bases; bases with no gene match: 4. This CDR3 spans 15 amino acids. The DNA of the CDR3 is TGTGCCACCAGCAGCGGGACAGGGGGCTCTTACGAGCAGTACTTC. As protein: CATSSGTGGSYEQYF.

This clonotype was observed a handful of times. The V gene is TRBV19, the J gene TRBJ1-1; D is unclear. There are 13 residues in the CDR3. Trimming left V 8 bases short and J 1 base short, with 11 bases between. CDR1 and CDR2 (germline): LNHDA, SQIVND (reference sequence). The CDR3: CASGSPANTEAFF. The CDR3 nucleotides read TGTGCCAGTGGGTCCCCGGCGAACACTGAAGCTTTCTTT.

The chain is built from TRBV3-1 and TRBJ2-3; TRBD2 agrees at 14 bases. The germline CDR1 and CDR2 sequences are LGHDT and YNNKEL (reference sequence). V shed 6 bases, J shed 1 base, and the junction held 6 bases outside the gene matches. The CDR3 contains 17 residues. CDR3 protein: CASSPTSGGAGTDTQYF. CDR3 in DNA: TGTGCCAGCAGTCCGACTAGCGGGGGGGCCGGCACAGATACGCAGTATTTT.

The chain is built from TRBV6-6 and TRBJ1-1; tentatively, D is TRBD1 (6 bases). Trimming removed 2 bases from V and 1 base from J, with 11 bases in between. The germline V gene encodes CDR1 MNHNY and CDR2 SVGAGI (reference sequence). The CDR3 length is 15 residues. This CDR3 reads CASSYKQGGNTEAFF. The CDR3 nucleotides read TGTGCCAGCAGTTACAAACAGGGCGGGAACACTGAAGCTTTCTTT.

This clonotype was seen a handful of times. The chain recombines TRBV7-2 with TRBJ1-1; the D is unclear. The germline CDR1 and CDR2 sequences are SGHTA and FQGNSA. Trimming left V 5 bases short and J 10 bases short, with 20 bases between. There are 14 residues in the CDR3. CDR3 region: CASSPVSIRLIAFF. CDR3 DNA sequence: TGTGCCAGCAGCCCCGTATCGATTCGATTGATAGCTTTCTTT.

This clonotype was picked up many times. CDR3 loop: CASSLGGTGSTDTQYF. The CDR3 bases are TGTGCCAGCAGCTTAGGAGGGACAGGGTCCACAGATACGCAGTATTTT. V gene TRBV7-2 combines with J gene TRBJ2-3; 9 nucleotides match TRBD1. CDR1 is SGHTA, CDR2 FQGNSA, per germline. CDR3 size: 16 residues. The ends lost 1 base at V and 2 bases at J; junction bases unmatched: 4.